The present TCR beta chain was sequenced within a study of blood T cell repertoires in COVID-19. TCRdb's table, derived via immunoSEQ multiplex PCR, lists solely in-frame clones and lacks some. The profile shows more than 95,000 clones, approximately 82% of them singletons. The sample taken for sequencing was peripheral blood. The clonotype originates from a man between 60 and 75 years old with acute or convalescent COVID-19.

The CDR3 DNA reads as TGTGCCAGTAGTAAAGGGACAGGGAGAGGGAACACTGAAGCTTTCTTT. Protein: CASSKGTGRGNTEAFF. The rearrangement joins TRBV19 to TRBJ1-1; 9 bases are a match to TRBD1. V was clipped by 4 bases and J by 1 base; unmatched bases: 7. CDR3 length: 16 residues. From germline, CDR1 is LNHDA and CDR2 SQIVND (reference sequence).